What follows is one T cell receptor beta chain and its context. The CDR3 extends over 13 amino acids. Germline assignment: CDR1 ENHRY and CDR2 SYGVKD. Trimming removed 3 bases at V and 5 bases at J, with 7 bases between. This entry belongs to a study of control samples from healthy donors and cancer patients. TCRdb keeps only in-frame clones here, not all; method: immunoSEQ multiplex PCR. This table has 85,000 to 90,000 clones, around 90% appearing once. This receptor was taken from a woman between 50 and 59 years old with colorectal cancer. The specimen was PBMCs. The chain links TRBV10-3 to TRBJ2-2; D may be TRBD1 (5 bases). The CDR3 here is CAISEGATGELFF. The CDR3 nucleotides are TGTGCCATCAGTGAAGGGGCTACCGGGGAGCTGTTTTTT.